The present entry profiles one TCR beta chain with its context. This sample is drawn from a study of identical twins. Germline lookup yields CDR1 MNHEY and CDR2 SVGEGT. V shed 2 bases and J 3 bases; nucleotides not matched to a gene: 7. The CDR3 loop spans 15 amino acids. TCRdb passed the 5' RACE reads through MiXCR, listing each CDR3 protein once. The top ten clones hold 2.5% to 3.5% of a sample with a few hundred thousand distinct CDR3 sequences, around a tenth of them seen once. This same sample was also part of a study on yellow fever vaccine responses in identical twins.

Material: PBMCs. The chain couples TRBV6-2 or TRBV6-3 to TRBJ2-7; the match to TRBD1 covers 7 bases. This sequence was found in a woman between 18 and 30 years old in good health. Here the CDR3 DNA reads TGTGCCAGCAGTTACCGGGGACAGATCCGCTACGAGCAGTACTTC. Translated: CASSYRGQIRYEQYF.